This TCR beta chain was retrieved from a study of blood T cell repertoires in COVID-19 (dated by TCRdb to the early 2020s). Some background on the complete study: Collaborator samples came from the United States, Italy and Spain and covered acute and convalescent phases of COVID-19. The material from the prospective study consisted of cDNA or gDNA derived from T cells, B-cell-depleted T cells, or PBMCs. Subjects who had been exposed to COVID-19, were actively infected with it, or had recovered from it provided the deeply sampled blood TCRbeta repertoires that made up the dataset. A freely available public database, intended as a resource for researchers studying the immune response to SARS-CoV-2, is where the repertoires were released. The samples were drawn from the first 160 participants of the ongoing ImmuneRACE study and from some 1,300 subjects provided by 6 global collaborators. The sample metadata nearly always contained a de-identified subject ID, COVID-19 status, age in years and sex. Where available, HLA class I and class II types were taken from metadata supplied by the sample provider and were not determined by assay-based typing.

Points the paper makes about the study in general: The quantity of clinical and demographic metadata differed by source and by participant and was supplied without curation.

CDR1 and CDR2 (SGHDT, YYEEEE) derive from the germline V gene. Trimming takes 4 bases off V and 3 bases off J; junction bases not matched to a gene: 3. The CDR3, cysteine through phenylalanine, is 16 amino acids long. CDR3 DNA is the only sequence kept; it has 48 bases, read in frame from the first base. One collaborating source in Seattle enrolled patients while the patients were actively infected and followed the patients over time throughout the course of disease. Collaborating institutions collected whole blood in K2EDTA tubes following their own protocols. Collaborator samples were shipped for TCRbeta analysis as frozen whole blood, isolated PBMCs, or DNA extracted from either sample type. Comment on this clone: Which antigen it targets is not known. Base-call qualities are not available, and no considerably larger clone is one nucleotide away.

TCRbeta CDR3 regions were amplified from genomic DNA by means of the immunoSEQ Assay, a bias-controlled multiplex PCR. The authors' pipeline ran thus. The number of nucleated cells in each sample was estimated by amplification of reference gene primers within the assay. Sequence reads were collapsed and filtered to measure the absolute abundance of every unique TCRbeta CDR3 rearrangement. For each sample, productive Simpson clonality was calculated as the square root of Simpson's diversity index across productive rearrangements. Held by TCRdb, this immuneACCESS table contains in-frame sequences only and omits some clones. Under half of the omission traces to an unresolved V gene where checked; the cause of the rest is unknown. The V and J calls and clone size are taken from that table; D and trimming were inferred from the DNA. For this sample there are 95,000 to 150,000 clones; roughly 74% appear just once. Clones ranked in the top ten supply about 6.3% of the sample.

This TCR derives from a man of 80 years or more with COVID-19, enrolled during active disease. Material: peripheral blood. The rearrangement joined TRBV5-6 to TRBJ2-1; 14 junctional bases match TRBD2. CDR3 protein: CASSGTSGRFYNEQFF. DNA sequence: TGTGCCAGCAGCGGGACTAGCGGGAGATTCTACAATGAGCAGTTCTTC.